The 24 T cell receptor beta chains in this list originate from one sample, sequenced in a study of CD8 T cells in Susac syndrome. Random hexamers served to reverse transcribe roughly 0.45 to 1 ug RNA. Each CDR3 protein gets one entry after TCRdb re-called the immunoSEQ multiplex PCR reads with MiXCR. This table has 210,000 or so distinct CDR3 sequences, 92% appearing once. Sequencing was performed on CD8+ T cells from PBMCs. Source of these receptors: a human donor with multiple sclerosis.

This clonotype was seen only once. V and J are TRBV6-5 and TRBJ2-5, with TRBD2 matching over 12 bases. Germline CDR1 is MNHEY and CDR2 is SVGAGI. The V gene end was trimmed by 6 bases and the J gene end by 5 bases; junction bases not matched to a gene: 7. The CDR3 spans 15 residues. CDR3 bases: TGTGCCAGCAGACCTACTAGCGGGAGGCCGGAGACCCAGTACTTC. Protein sequence: CASRPTSGRPETQYF.

This clonotype was recorded only once. The chain has TRBV7-9 and TRBJ1-4; 7 nucleotides align to TRBD1. CDR1 SEHNR and CDR2 FQNEAQ come from the germline V gene (reference sequence). The CDR3 length is 14 residues. V trimming: 5 bases; J trimming: 7 bases; junction bases outside the gene matches: 7. CDR3 residues: CASSEGALGEKLFF. The CDR3 DNA reads TGTGCCAGCAGCGAGGGGGCTCTCGGTGAAAAACTGTTTTTT.

The chain recombines TRBV19 with TRBJ1-5, with D possibly being TRBD1 (6 bases). With 5 bases removed from V and 6 bases from J, the gap between germline ends came to 20 bases. The CDR3 totals 16 residues. Germline V gene sequence: CDR1 LNHDA, CDR2 SQIVND (reference sequence). CDR3 nucleotide sequence: TGTGCCAGTAGTCTGCCCCCGTCAGGGGATGCTCAGCCCCAGCATTTT. Translation: CASSLPPSGDAQPQHF.

The J gene is TRBJ1-5, the V gene TRBV6-5; no clear D. Trimming left V 5 bases short and J 3 bases short, with 14 bases between. The CDR3 has 15 residues. Per the germline V gene, CDR1 is MNHEY and CDR2 is SVGAGI. CDR3 coding DNA: TGTGCCAGCAGTCCAGACGGAGGTCCCAATCAGCCCCAGCATTTT. Amino acid sequence: CASSPDGGPNQPQHF.

The V and J genes are TRBV13 and TRBJ1-4; a weak D match, TRBD1 (6 bases). V lost 5 bases to trimming and J lost 5 bases, with 15 bases between them. Germline-derived CDR1 and CDR2 are PRHDT and FYEKMQ (reference sequence). This CDR3 contains 15 residues. CDR3 loop: CASSTRQELNEKLFF. The CDR3 nucleotides read TGTGCCAGCAGCACGCGACAGGAATTGAATGAAAAACTGTTTTTT.

The chain is built from TRBV12-3 or TRBV12-4 and TRBJ1-5; no reliable D call. CDR3 size: 17 residues. Trimming stripped 2 bases from V and 0 bases from J, with 14 bases between. The CDR3 reads CASSLNDPNYSNQPQHF. In DNA form, the CDR3 reads TGTGCCAGCAGTTTAAATGACCCGAATTATAGCAATCAGCCCCAGCATTTT.

This clonotype was counted only a few times. The chain links TRBV29-1 to TRBJ2-7; no firm D call. Trimming removed 7 bases from V and 5 bases from J, with 12 bases in between. Germline V gene lookup returns CDR1 SQVTM and CDR2 ANQGSEA. The CDR3 sequence is 11 residues long. CDR3 protein: CSGALNHEQYF. The CDR3 bases are TGCAGCGGAGCCCTAAACCACGAGCAGTACTTC.

This clonotype was found once. V usage is TRBV4-1 and J usage is TRBJ2-1, with 13 bases identical to TRBD2. Germline trimming cut 4 bases from V and 10 bases from J; bases unmatched to any gene: 4. The V gene's germline CDR1 is MGHRA and CDR2 YSYEKL. This CDR3 has 14 amino acids. The CDR3 protein is CASSRLAGGGEQFF. For the CDR3, the DNA is TGCGCCAGCAGCCGACTAGCGGGAGGCGGGGAGCAGTTCTTC.

This clonotype was counted only a few times. The chain recombines TRBV9 with TRBJ2-7, with TRBD2 identical over 8 bases. This CDR3 has 14 residues. CDR1 SGDLS and CDR2 YYNGEE come from the germline V gene. J lost 2 bases, V lost 0 bases, and 1 base had no gene match. CDR3 in DNA: TGTGCCAGCAGCGTAGGCGGGAGGACCTACGAGCAGTACTTC. Translated, it gives CASSVGGRTYEQYF. The complete variable domain, with remaining parts taken from reference TRBV9 and TRBJ2-7, reads DSGVTQTPKHLITATGQRVTLRCSPRSGDLSVYWYQQSLDQGLQFLIQYYNGEERAKGNILERFSAQQFPDLHSELNLSSLELGDSALYFCASSVGGRTYEQYFGPGTRLTVT.

The chain recombines TRBV6-4 with TRBJ1-4; D is undetermined. CDR1 is MRHNA and CDR2 is SNTAGT in the germline V gene. V was pared by 6 bases and J by 3 bases, with 8 bases between. The CDR3 covers 13 residues. As DNA, the CDR3 is TGTGCCAGCAGAGACGGGGCTAATGAAAAACTGTTTTTT. It translates to CASRDGANEKLFF.

V and J are TRBV7-9 and TRBJ1-4; D is unclear. Germline V lookup: CDR1 SEHNR, CDR2 FQNEAQ (reference sequence). The CDR3 is made up of 13 amino acids. V lost 7 bases and J 3 bases, leaving 9 bases between the germline ends. The CDR3 sequence is CASTGGANEKLFF. The CDR3 region has the DNA TGTGCCAGCACTGGCGGGGCTAATGAAAAACTGTTTTTT. The entire variable domain, with the rest obtained from reference TRBV7-9 and TRBJ1-4, is as follows: DTGVSQNPRHKITKRGQNVTFRCDPISEHNRLYWYRQTLGQGPEFLTYFQNEAQLEKSRLLSDRFSAERPKGSFSTLEIQRTEQGDSAMYLCASTGGANEKLFFGSGTQLSVL.

The gene calls are TRBV7-9 and TRBJ1-1; possibly TRBD1 for D (5 bases). Germline V CDR1 and CDR2: SEHNR, FQNEAQ (reference sequence). The CDR3 is 15 residues long. V lost 4 bases and J lost 1, with 13 bases in between. In DNA form, the CDR3 reads TGTGCCAGCAGCTGGACATGGGACCAGAACACTGAAGCTTTCTTT. Amino acid sequence: CASSWTWDQNTEAFF.

The V call is TRBV3-1, the J call TRBJ2-7, with 8 bases fitting TRBD2. The ends lost 1 base at V and 2 bases at J; junction bases unmatched: 1. The length of the CDR3 is 14 residues. CDR1 is LGHDT, CDR2 YNNKEL, per germline (reference sequence). The CDR3 protein is CASSQAGGPYEQYF. Written as DNA, the CDR3 is TGTGCCAGCAGCCAAGCGGGAGGGCCCTACGAGCAGTACTTC.

The chain couples TRBV20-1 to TRBJ2-7; D is possibly TRBD1 (5 bases). Between the trimmed V and J ends, which lost 3 bases and 5 bases, there was a span of 11 bases. This CDR3 has 12 residues. The V gene's germline CDR1 is DFQATT and CDR2 SNEGSKA (reference sequence). CDR3 DNA: TGCAGTGCTAGTGGGGCAGCGCACGAGCAGTACTTC. It translates to CSASGAAHEQYF.

A few counts support this clonotype. The J gene is TRBJ2-5, the V gene TRBV3-1, with TRBD2 identical over 10 bases. The CDR3 sequence is 20 residues long. Losses at the gene ends were 0 bases for V and 0 bases for J; bases not matched to a gene: 13. The germline gives CDR1 LGHDT, CDR2 YNNKEL (reference sequence). The CDR3 sequence: CASSQDTIGAGGEYQETQYF. For the CDR3, the DNA is TGTGCCAGCAGCCAAGATACGATTGGAGCGGGAGGGGAGTACCAAGAGACCCAGTACTTC.

This clonotype is a singleton in its sample. The CDR3 sequence: CATSTSRNEQFF. CDR3 sequence (DNA): TGTGCCACCAGCACCAGTCGGAATGAGCAGTTCTTC. The chain is built from TRBV15 and TRBJ2-1, with D unclear. V lost 4 bases to trimming and J lost 7 bases, with 8 bases between them. The length of the CDR3 is 12 residues. CDR1 LNHNV and CDR2 YYDKDF come from the germline V gene (reference sequence).

Regarding this clonotype: A much larger clone lies a single base off, so this may be a read error. The J gene is TRBJ1-1, the V gene TRBV9; possibly TRBD1 for D (6 bases). Germline V gene sequence: CDR1 SGDLS, CDR2 YYNGEE. The CDR3 contains 12 residues. V was cut by 4 bases and J by 3 bases, with 7 bases left in between. This CDR3 reads CASSPGDTEAFF. CDR3 bases: TGTGCCAGCAGCCCAGGGGACACTGAAGCTTTCTTT. The complete variable domain, with remaining parts taken from reference TRBV9 and TRBJ1-1, reads DSGVTQTPKHLITATGQRVTLRCSPRSGDLSVYWYQQSLDQGLQFLIQYYNGEERAKGNILERFSAQQFPDLHSELNLSSLELGDSALYFCASSPGDTEAFFGQGTRLTVV.

The V call is TRBV7-8, the J call TRBJ2-1; tentative D call: TRBD2 (5 bases). The CDR3 runs to 12 residues. Trimming left V 5 bases short and J 4 bases short, with 6 bases between. CDR1 is SGHVS, CDR2 FQNEAQ, per germline. The DNA for the CDR3 is TGTGCCAGCAGCGAGGGTTACAATGAGCAGTTCTTC. Protein sequence: CASSEGYNEQFF.

This clonotype was found a few times. V usage is TRBV11-2 and J usage is TRBJ2-5, with unresolved D. The CDR3 runs 12 residues. Per germline, CDR1 SGHAT and CDR2 FQNNGV. V was pared by 1 base and J by 6 bases, with 6 bases between. The CDR3 is CASSLVGQTQYF. The CDR3 DNA reads TGTGCCAGCAGCTTAGTCGGTCAGACCCAGTACTTC.

The sample holds one count of this clonotype. The chain combines TRBV24-1 with TRBJ2-1, with D maybe TRBD2 (6 bases). The germline CDR1 and CDR2 sequences are KGHDR and SFDVKD. The V gene lost 5 bases and the J gene lost 6 bases, with 10 bases spanning the gap. The CDR3 loop spans 13 amino acids. The CDR3: CATSGPTSNEQFF. CDR3 DNA: TGTGCCACCAGTGGCCCGACTAGCAATGAGCAGTTCTTC.

The V gene is TRBV4-3, the J gene TRBJ2-3; the D gene is possibly TRBD2 (6 bases). V was cut by 0 bases and J by 2 bases, with 12 bases left in between. This CDR3 is built from 16 residues. CDR1 is LGHNA and CDR2 is YSLEER in the germline V gene. This CDR3 reads CASSQDRLDFTDTQYF. The CDR3 nucleotides read TGCGCCAGCAGCCAAGACCGACTAGATTTCACAGATACGCAGTATTTT.

This clonotype was seen more than once but under ten times. The genes are TRBV19 and TRBJ1-1; maybe TRBD1 (5 bases). Germline V gene lookup returns CDR1 LNHDA and CDR2 SQIVND (reference sequence). The V and J ends lost 7 bases and 1 base respectively, with 10 bases between them. The CDR3 contains 13 residues. CDR3 residues: CASTWGANTEAFF. CDR3 sequence (DNA): TGTGCCAGTACTTGGGGCGCGAACACTGAAGCTTTCTTT. The variable domain in full, completed from reference TRBV19 and TRBJ1-1, reads DGGITQSPKYLFRKEGQNVTLSCEQNLNHDAMYWYRQDPGQGLRLIYYSQIVNDFQKGDIAEGYSVSREKKESFPLTVTSAQKNPTAFYLCASTWGANTEAFFGQGTRLTVV.

This rearrangement joins TRBV20-1 to TRBJ2-7; tentatively, D is TRBD2 (6 bases). V shed 5 bases and J shed 4 bases, with 18 bases lying between them. CDR1 is DFQATT, CDR2 SNEGSKA, per germline (reference sequence). This CDR3 contains 14 residues. The CDR3: CSALMGDSEYEQYF. Written as DNA, the CDR3 is TGCAGTGCTTTAATGGGGGACTCCGAATACGAGCAGTACTTC.

This chain's CDR3 is CASSQGTSYTGELFF. In DNA, the CDR3 is TGTGCCAGCAGCCAAGGGACTTCATACACCGGGGAGCTGTTTTTT. This chain links TRBV3-1 with TRBJ2-2, with a tentative D call TRBD2 (5 bases). CDR1 is LGHDT and CDR2 is YNNKEL in the germline V gene (reference sequence). The V end was cut by 1 base, the J end by 3 bases, with 9 bases between. This CDR3 region has 15 residues.